This T cell receptor (beta chain) appears in the sequencing data of a study of T cells in Graves' hyperthyroidism and ophthalmopathy. Amplified TCR beta CDR3 regions came from RNA transcripts. A first-round RT-PCR of the TCR CDR3 used the HTBI primer set. TCRdb recomputed calls from the multiplex PCR reads with MiXCR, one row per CDR3 protein. The sample consists of 560,000 or so distinct CDR3 sequences, 40% to 55% of them appearing once. Uncontrolled infection, other autoimmune disease, pregnancy or lactation excluded patients. For the diagnoses, clinical symptoms, serum thyroxine and TRAb, thyroid ultrasound and orbital computed tomography were used. The CDR3 extends over 16 amino acids. Germline V gene sequence: CDR1 MGHDK, CDR2 SYGVNS. V was trimmed by 5 bases and J by 1 base, leaving 17 bases between them.

Sequencing was done on a sample of peripheral blood or thyroid tissue (not recorded which). The rearrangement joins TRBV25-1 to TRBJ1-1, with D possibly being TRBD1 (6 bases). The receptor was isolated from a woman under 30 with Graves' hyperthyroidism. CDR3 sequence: CASSPLTPGANTEAFF. CDR3 nucleotides: TGTGCCAGCAGTCCCCTGACCCCGGGGGCGAACACTGAAGCTTTCTTT.